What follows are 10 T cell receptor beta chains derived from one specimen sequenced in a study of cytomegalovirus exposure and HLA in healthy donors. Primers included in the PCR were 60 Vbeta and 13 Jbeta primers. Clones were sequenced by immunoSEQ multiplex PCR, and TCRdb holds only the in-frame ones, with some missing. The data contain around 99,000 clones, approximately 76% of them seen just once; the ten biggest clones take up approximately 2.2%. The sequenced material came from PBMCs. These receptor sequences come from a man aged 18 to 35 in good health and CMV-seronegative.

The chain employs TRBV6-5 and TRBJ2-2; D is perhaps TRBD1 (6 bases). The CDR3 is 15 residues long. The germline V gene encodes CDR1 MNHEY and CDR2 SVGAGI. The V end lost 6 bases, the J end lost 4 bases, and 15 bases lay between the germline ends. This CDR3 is CASSQQGKSTGELFF. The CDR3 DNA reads TGTGCCAGCAGCCAACAGGGAAAGTCCACCGGGGAGCTGTTTTTT.

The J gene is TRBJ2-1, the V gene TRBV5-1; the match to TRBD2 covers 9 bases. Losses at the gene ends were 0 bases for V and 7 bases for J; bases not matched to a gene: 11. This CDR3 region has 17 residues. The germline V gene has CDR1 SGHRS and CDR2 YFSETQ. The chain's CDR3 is CASSLVVAGAYQNEQFF. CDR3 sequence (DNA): TGCGCCAGCAGCTTGGTGGTAGCGGGGGCTTATCAGAATGAGCAGTTCTTC.

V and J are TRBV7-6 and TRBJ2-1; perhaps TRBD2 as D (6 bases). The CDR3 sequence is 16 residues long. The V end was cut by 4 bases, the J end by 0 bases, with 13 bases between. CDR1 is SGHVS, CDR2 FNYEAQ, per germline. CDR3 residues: CASSSGGSRSYNEQFF. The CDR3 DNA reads TGTGCCAGCAGCTCCGGGGGTTCCCGCTCCTACAATGAGCAGTTCTTC. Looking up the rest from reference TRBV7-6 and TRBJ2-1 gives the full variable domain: GAGVSQSPRYKVTKRGQDVALRCDPISGHVSLYWYRQALGQGPEFLTYFNYEAQQDKSGLPNDRFSAERPEGSISTLTIQRTEQRDSAMYRCASSSGGSRSYNEQFFGPGTRLTVL.

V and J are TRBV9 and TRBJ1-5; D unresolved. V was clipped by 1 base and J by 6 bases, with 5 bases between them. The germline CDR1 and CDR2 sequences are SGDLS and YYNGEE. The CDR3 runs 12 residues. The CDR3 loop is CASSVLGQPQHF. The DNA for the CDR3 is TGTGCCAGCAGCGTACTAGGTCAGCCCCAGCATTTT. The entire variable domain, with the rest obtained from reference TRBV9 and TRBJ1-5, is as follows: DSGVTQTPKHLITATGQRVTLRCSPRSGDLSVYWYQQSLDQGLQFLIQYYNGEERAKGNILERFSAQQFPDLHSELNLSSLELGDSALYFCASSVLGQPQHFGDGTRLSIL.

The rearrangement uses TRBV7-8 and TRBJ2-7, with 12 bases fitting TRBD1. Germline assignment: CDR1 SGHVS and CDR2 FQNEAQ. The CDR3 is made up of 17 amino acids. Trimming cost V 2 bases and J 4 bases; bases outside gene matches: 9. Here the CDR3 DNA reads TGTGCCAGCAGCTTAATTGGGACAGGGGGCTCAAGATACGAGCAGTACTTC. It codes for CASSLIGTGGSRYEQYF.

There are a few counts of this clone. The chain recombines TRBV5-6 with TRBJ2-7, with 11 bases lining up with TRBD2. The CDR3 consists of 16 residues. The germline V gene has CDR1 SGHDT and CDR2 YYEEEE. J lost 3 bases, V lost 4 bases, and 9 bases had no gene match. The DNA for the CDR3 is TGTGCCAGCAGCCAAGATAGCGGGGGGGTCCTCTACGAGCAGTACTTC. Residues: CASSQDSGGVLYEQYF. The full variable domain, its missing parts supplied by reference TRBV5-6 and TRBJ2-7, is DAGVTQSPTHLIKTRGQQVTLRCSPKSGHDTVSWYQQALGQGPQFIFQYYEEEERQRGNFPDRFSGHQFPNYSSELNVNALLLGDSALYLCASSQDSGGVLYEQYFGPGTRLTVT.

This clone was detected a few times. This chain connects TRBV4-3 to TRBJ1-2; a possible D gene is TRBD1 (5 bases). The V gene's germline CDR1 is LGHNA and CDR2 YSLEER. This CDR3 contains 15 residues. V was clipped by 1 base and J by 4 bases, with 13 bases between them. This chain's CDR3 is CASSQGAGSFYGYTF. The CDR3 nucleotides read TGCGCCAGCAGCCAAGGGGCAGGGTCGTTCTATGGCTACACCTTC.

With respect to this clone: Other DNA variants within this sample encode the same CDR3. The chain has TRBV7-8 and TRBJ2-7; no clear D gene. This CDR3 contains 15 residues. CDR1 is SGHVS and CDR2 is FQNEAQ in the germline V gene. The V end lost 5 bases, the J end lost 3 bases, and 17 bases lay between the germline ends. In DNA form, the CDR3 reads TGTGCCAGCAGCCTAGGCGGATCTAGTAGCTACGAGCAGTACTTC. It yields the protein CASSLGGSSSYEQYF.

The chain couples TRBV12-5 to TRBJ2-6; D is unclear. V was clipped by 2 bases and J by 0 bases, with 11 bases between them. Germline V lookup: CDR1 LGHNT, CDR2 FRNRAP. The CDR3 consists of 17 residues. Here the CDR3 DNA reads TGTGCTAGTGGTTTGCCTCGTTGTTGCTCTGGGGCCAACGTCCTGACTTTC. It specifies CASGLPRCCSGANVLTF.

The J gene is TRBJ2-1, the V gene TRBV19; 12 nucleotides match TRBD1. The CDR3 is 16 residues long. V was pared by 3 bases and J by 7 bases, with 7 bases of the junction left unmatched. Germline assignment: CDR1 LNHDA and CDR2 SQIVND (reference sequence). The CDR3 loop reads CASSIPGTGGRNEQFF. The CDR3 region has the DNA TGTGCCAGTAGTATCCCCGGGACAGGGGGCAGGAATGAGCAGTTCTTC.